What follows are 8 T cell receptor beta chains derived from one specimen sequenced in a study of OX40 agonist ivuxolimab in advanced cancers. TCRdb's table, derived via immunoSEQ multiplex PCR, lists solely in-frame clones and lacks some. The profile shows 100,000 or so clones, about 90% of them singletons. The sample consisted of CD4+ or CD8+ T cells sorted from blood, taken in a trial of the OX40 agonist ivuxolimab. The receptors originated from an adult with an advanced solid tumor such as melanoma, head and neck, liver or kidney cancer.

The V gene is TRBV5-4, the J gene TRBJ2-3, with 10 bases lining up with TRBD2. The V and J ends lost 4 bases and 2 bases, in that order; junction bases with no gene match: 7. This CDR3 region has 16 residues. The V gene's germline CDR1 is SGHNT and CDR2 YYREEE (reference sequence). For the CDR3, the DNA is TGTGCCAGCAGCGCGGGACTAGCGCCGTACACAGATACGCAGTATTTT. Its translation: CASSAGLAPYTDTQYF.

The chain combines TRBV9 with TRBJ1-2, with D uncertain. CDR1 and CDR2 from the germline V gene are SGDLS and YYNGEE. The V end lost 4 bases, the J end lost 8 bases, and 15 bases lay between the germline ends. The CDR3 runs 13 residues. CDR3 amino acids: CASSPEGQQGYTF. CDR3 nucleotide sequence: TGTGCCAGCAGCCCCGAGGGCCAGCAGGGCTACACCTTC.

The J gene is TRBJ2-5, the V gene TRBV10-3; tentative D call: TRBD1 (6 bases). CDR3 length: 14 amino acids. The germline gives CDR1 ENHRY, CDR2 SYGVKD. Between the trimmed V and J ends, which lost 6 bases and 5 bases, there was a span of 16 bases. The CDR3 is CAIRPDSSGETQYF. The CDR3 DNA reads TGTGCCATCAGGCCGGACAGTTCAGGGGAGACCCAGTACTTC.

V and J are TRBV19 and TRBJ1-3; perhaps TRBD1 as D (5 bases). Germline V gene sequence: CDR1 LNHDA, CDR2 SQIVND (reference sequence). This CDR3 region has 15 residues. Trimming left V 7 bases short and J 0 bases short, with 13 bases between. The CDR3 DNA reads as TGTGCCAGTATGGGACGGGCAACCTCTGGAAACACCATATATTTT. This gives the protein CASMGRATSGNTIYF.

The rearrangement joins TRBV28 to TRBJ1-2, with D possibly TRBD1 on 6 matching bases. Germline V gene lookup returns CDR1 MDHEN and CDR2 SYDVKM. The V end was cut by 4 bases, the J end by 4 bases, with 16 bases between. The CDR3 sequence is 15 residues long. CDR3 sequence: CASSSQAGGRYGYTF. For the CDR3, the DNA is TGTGCCAGCAGTTCCCAGGCGGGGGGGCGCTATGGCTACACCTTC.

This sequence joins TRBV7-9 and TRBJ2-3; D gene uncertain. CDR1 and CDR2 from the germline V gene are SEHNR and FQNEAQ (reference sequence). Trimming stripped 1 base from V and 5 bases from J, with 16 bases between. The CDR3 contains 16 residues. The CDR3 DNA follows: TGTGCCAGCAGCTTAGACCTCATCCGGTGGTTAGATACGCAGTATTTT. Amino acid sequence: CASSLDLIRWLDTQYF.

The gene calls are TRBV13 and TRBJ2-1; 15 nucleotides agree with TRBD2. This CDR3 region has 18 residues. The V segment lost 5 bases and the J segment 10 bases; nucleotides outside the gene matches: 15. Germline values: CDR1 PRHDT, CDR2 FYEKMQ (reference sequence). The CDR3 DNA follows: TGTGCCAGCAGCCCCGGGACTAGCGGGAGGAAGGGAGTGGGGGAGCAGTTCTTC. Its protein product is CASSPGTSGRKGVGEQFF.

The chain joins TRBV7-3 to TRBJ2-6; no definite D call. Germline assignment: CDR1 SGHTA and CDR2 FQGTGA. CDR3 length: 16 residues. V was clipped by 5 bases and J by 1 base, with 12 bases between them. CDR3 residues: CASSQSFGSGANVLTF. In DNA form, the CDR3 reads TGTGCCAGCAGCCAGAGCTTCGGTTCTGGGGCCAACGTCCTGACTTTC.